This TCR beta chain was retrieved from a study of T-cell reconstitution after alpha-beta-depleted transplantation in children. The CDR3 spans 12 residues. J was trimmed by 10 bases and V by 4 bases; bases with no gene match: 4. Germline loops: CDR1 DFQATT, CDR2 SNEGSKA (reference sequence). The TCRbeta library was prepared with unique molecular identifiers. TCRdb ran MiXCR on the PCR reads and lists one entry per CDR3 protein. The table lists 450,000 to 600,000 distinct CDR3 sequences, around a third of them singletons. This clonotype occurred a few times. This chain links TRBV20-1 with TRBJ1-4; 9 bases fit TRBD1. This sample comprised PBMCs from the stem cell graft donor, obtained from the stem cell graft. The origin of this receptor is a human donor who donated a stem cell graft to a child with aplastic anemia. The CDR3, as DNA: TGCAGTGCTATACAGGGGGCGCGAAAACTGTTTTTT. Translated: CSAIQGARKLFF.